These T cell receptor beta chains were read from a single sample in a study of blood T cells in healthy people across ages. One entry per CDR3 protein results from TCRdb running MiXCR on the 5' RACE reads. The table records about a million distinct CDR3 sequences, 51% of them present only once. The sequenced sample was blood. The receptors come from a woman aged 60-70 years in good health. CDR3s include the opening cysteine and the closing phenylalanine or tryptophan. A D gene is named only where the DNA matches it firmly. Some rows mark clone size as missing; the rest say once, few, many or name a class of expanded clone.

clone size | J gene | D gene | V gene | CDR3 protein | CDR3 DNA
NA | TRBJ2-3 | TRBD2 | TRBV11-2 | CASSSTRLAGVSDTQYF | TGTGCCAGCAGCTCAACACGACTAGCGGGAGTCTCAGATACGCAGTATTTT
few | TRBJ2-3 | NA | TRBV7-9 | CASSPFGAKRDLDTQYF | TGTGCCAGCAGCCCGTTCGGGGCGAAGAGAGATCTAGATACGCAGTATTTT
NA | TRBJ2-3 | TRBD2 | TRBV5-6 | CASSLLGLAVRDTQYF | TGTGCCAGCAGCTTGTTGGGACTAGCGGTCCGGGATACGCAGTATTTT
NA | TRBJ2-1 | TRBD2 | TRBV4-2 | CASSQDTGTSTFNEQFF | TGTGCCAGCAGCCAAGATACCGGGACTAGCACGTTCAATGAGCAGTTCTTC
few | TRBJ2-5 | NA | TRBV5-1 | CASSGGMSQETQYF | TGCGCCAGCAGCGGGGGGATGAGCCAAGAGACCCAGTACTTC
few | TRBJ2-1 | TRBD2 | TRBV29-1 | CSVEEGGLAMVHEQFF | TGCAGCGTTGAAGAGGGAGGACTAGCTATGGTCCATGAGCAGTTCTTC
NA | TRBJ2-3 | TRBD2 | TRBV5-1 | CASSVGLAGERSSTDTQYF | TGCGCCAGCAGCGTCGGTCTAGCGGGAGAGAGATCTAGCACAGATACGCAGTATTTT
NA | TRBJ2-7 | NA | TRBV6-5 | CASSAPGRNSYEQYF | TGTGCCAGCAGTGCCCCCGGGCGCAACTCCTACGAGCAGTACTTC
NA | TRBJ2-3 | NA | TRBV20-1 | CSARDAGGTDTQYF | TGCAGTGCTAGAGATGCAGGCGGCACAGATACGCAGTATTTT
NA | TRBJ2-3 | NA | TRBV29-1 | CSVYSTGSADTQYF | TGCAGCGTTTACTCCACAGGGAGCGCAGATACGCAGTATTTT
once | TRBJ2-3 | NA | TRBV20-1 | CSARGLHTTDTQYF | TGCAGTGCGAGAGGACTGCACACCACAGATACGCAGTATTTT
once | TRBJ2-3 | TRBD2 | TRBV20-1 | CSAIPGLAGGHQYF | TGCAGTGCTATACCGGGACTAGCGGGAGGTCATCAGTATTTT
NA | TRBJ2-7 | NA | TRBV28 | CASSPTFDRRSYEQYF | TGTGCCAGCAGTCCTACATTTGACCGACGGAGCTACGAGCAGTACTTC
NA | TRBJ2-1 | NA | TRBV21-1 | CASSEGTTEQFF | TGTGCCAGCAGCGAAGGGACTACGGAGCAGTTCTTC
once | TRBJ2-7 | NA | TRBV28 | CASSSPGATGGSYEQYF | TGTGCCAGCAGTTCCCCGGGGGCGACAGGAGGCTCCTACGAGCAGTACTTC
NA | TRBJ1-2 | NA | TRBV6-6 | CASSYFAGDRYGYTF | TGTGCCAGCAGTTACTTCGCGGGGGATCGCTATGGCTACACCTTC
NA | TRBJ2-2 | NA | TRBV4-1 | CASSRSPGKTGELFF | TGCGCCAGCAGCCGAAGTCCGGGGAAAACCGGGGAGCTGTTTTTT
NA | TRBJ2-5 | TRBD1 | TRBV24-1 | CATGAGGRGQETQYF | TGTGCCACGGGGGCAGGGGGCAGAGGGCAAGAGACCCAGTACTTC
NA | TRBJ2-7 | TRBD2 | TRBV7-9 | CASSPRTSGGSEQYF | TGTGCCAGCAGCCCACGGACTAGCGGGGGGTCCGAGCAGTACTTC
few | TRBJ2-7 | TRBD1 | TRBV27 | CASSPKSGGQGLRREQYF | TGTGCCAGCAGTCCGAAATCCGGGGGACAGGGACTACGTCGCGAGCAGTACTTC
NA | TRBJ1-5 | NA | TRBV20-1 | CSASWAQGRQPQHF | TGCAGTGCTAGTTGGGCACAAGGACGTCAGCCCCAGCATTTT
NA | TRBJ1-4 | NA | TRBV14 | CASSQANQGRLKLFF | TGTGCCAGCAGCCAAGCGAATCAGGGCCGCCTGAAACTGTTTTTT
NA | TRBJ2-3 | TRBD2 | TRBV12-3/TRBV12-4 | CASTKRAGGADTQYF | TGTGCCAGCACCAAAAGGGCGGGAGGGGCCGATACGCAGTATTTT
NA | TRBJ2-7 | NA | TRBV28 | CASSLGWRGSNEQYF | TGTGCCAGCAGTTTAGGCTGGCGGGGAAGTAATGAGCAGTACTTC
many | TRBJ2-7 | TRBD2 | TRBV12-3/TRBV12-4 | CASSLGLAGMYEQYF | TGTGCCAGCAGCCTCGGACTAGCGGGAATGTACGAGCAGTACTTC
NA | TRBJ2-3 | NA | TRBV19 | CASSNRGAGDTQYF | TGTGCCAGTAGTAATCGGGGGGCAGGAGATACGCAGTATTTT
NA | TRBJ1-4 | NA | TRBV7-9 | CASSFTGRLREKLFF | TGTGCCAGCAGCTTCACAGGGAGACTTCGCGAAAAACTGTTTTTT
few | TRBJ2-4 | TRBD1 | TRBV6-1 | CASSEGTGTDIQYF | TGTGCCAGCAGTGAGGGGACAGGGACGGACATTCAGTACTTC
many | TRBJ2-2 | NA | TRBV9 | CASSVDWGPGELFF | TGTGCCAGCAGCGTGGATTGGGGGCCCGGGGAGCTGTTTTTT
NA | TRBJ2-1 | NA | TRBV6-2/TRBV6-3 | CASRPGGSSYNEQFF | TGTGCCAGCAGACCCGGCGGAAGCTCCTACAATGAGCAGTTCTTC
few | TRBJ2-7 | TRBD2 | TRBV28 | CASGLAGVKYEQYF | TGTGCCAGCGGACTAGCGGGAGTAAAGTACGAGCAGTACTTC